Below, 16 T cell receptor beta chains from the same sample are listed, as sequenced in a study of CD8+ T cells in alopecia areata. Indicated treatment: oral pan-JAK inhibitor, 5-10 mg twice daily. Sequencing relied on a cDNA template that was reverse transcribed from extracted RNA. The method was immunoSEQ multiplex PCR; TCRdb's version includes in-frame clones alone and lacks a portion of them. The table lists roughly 120,000 clones, 58% of them singletons. Source: CD8+ T cells sorted from blood, taken at week 4, from a patient treated with tofacitinib. Source of these receptors: a human donor with alopecia areata.

The chain links TRBV10-3 to TRBJ1-2, with D unclear. V dropped 4 bases and J dropped 6 bases, with 6 bases sitting between them. The germline V gene has CDR1 ENHRY and CDR2 SYGVKD. The CDR3 consists of 11 residues. CDR3 in amino acids: CAISATNGYTF. The CDR3, as DNA: TGTGCCATCAGTGCGACAAATGGCTACACCTTC.

The sample holds a few counts of this clone. The V call is TRBV5-4, the J call TRBJ2-7, with TRBD1 matching over 7 bases. Unmatched junction bases numbered 7, after V lost 2 bases and J lost 5 bases. The CDR3 covers 14 residues. Germline V gene sequence: CDR1 SGHNT, CDR2 YYREEE (reference sequence). CDR3 nucleotide sequence: TGTGCCAGCAGCTTACAGGGGCGGCCACACGAGCAGTACTTC. It translates to CASSLQGRPHEQYF.

The rearrangement uses TRBV2 and TRBJ2-4, with unresolved D. V was pared by 10 bases and J by 2 bases, with 9 bases between. Germline assignment: CDR1 SNHLY and CDR2 FYNNEI. This CDR3 comprises 12 residues. For the CDR3, the DNA is TGTGCCATCCGTGGTACCAAAAACATTCAGTACTTC. Translation gives CAIRGTKNIQYF.

J is TRBJ1-1 and V is TRBV5-1; no clear D. Looked up from germline, CDR1 is SGHRS and CDR2 is YFSETQ. The CDR3 contains 13 residues. V was cut by 0 bases and J by 3 bases, with 6 bases left in between. CDR3 protein: CASSLETYTEAFF. For the CDR3, the DNA is TGCGCCAGCAGCTTGGAAACCTACACTGAAGCTTTCTTT. Full variable domain (missing parts from reference TRBV5-1 and TRBJ1-1): KAGVTQTPRYLIKTRGQQVTLSCSPISGHRSVSWYQQTPGQGLQFLFEYFSETQRNKGNFPGRFSGRQFSNSRSEMNVSTLELGDSALYLCASSLETYTEAFFGQGTRLTVV.

On this clone itself: At one boundary the junction diverges from the germline segment, which might be a read error. J is TRBJ1-2 and V is TRBV15; 8 nucleotides line up with TRBD1. The CDR3 sequence is 15 residues long. Germline V lookup: CDR1 LNHNV, CDR2 YYDKDF (reference sequence). CDR3 sequence reads: CATSGDRGPNYGYTF. CDR3 bases: TGTGCCACCAGCGGAGACAGGGGCCCGAACTATGGCTACACCTTC.

This chain links TRBV27 with TRBJ2-1; 9 nucleotides line up with TRBD2. J gave up 7 bases and V 3 bases, and 10 bases lay outside the gene matches. The CDR3 length is 16 residues. Germline CDR1 is MNHEY and CDR2 is SMNVEV (reference sequence). The CDR3 DNA reads TGTGCCAGCAGTTTCTCGACTAGCGGCAGGGGGAATGAGCAGTTCTTC. Translating gives CASSFSTSGRGNEQFF.

V and J are TRBV5-1 and TRBJ2-2; D tentatively reads TRBD1 or TRBD2 (5 bases each). With 4 bases removed from V and 3 bases from J, the gap between germline ends came to 13 bases. In germline, CDR1 is SGHRS, CDR2 YFSETQ. The length of the CDR3 is 15 residues. The CDR3 reads CASSRGGRDTGELFF. Written as DNA, the CDR3 is TGCGCCAGCAGCCGTGGGGGTCGTGACACCGGGGAGCTGTTTTTT.

This clone was seen a handful of times. The J gene is TRBJ2-1, the V gene TRBV30; the D is unclear. The CDR3 covers 16 residues. With 2 bases removed from V and 5 bases from J, the gap between germline ends came to 19 bases. Germline V lookup: CDR1 GTSNPN, CDR2 SVGIG (reference sequence). The CDR3 nucleotides are TGTGCCTGGAGTCCCTCAGATAGGGCGTGGAACAATGAGCAGTTCTTC. It encodes CAWSPSDRAWNNEQFF.

The V and J genes are TRBV2 and TRBJ2-1; TRBD1 or TRBD2 may be the D gene (5 bases each). Trimming removed 7 bases at V and 4 bases at J, with 8 bases between. CDR3 length: 12 residues. Per germline, CDR1 SNHLY and CDR2 FYNNEI. The CDR3 bases are TGTGCCAGCAATGGGGGATACAATGAGCAGTTCTTC. Protein: CASNGGYNEQFF.

The J gene is TRBJ2-2, the V gene TRBV7-9; D not certain. Germline-derived CDR1 and CDR2 are SEHNR and FQNEAQ (reference sequence). The CDR3 extends over 13 amino acids. The V and J ends lost 3 bases and 3 bases respectively, with 5 bases between them. CDR3 region: CASSLGDTGELFF. The CDR3 nucleotides read TGTGCCAGCAGCTTGGGTGACACCGGGGAGCTGTTTTTT.

This rearrangement joins TRBV30 to TRBJ2-3; no clear D gene. The CDR3 sequence is 15 residues long. Germline V CDR1 and CDR2: GTSNPN, SVGIG (reference sequence). Trimming cost V 0 bases and J 2 bases, with 12 bases left between them. CDR3 region: CAWSVLIGSTDTQYF. The CDR3, as DNA: TGTGCCTGGAGTGTTCTTATCGGGTCCACAGATACGCAGTATTTT.

This sequence joins TRBV6-5 and TRBJ2-5, with D perhaps TRBD1 (6 bases). The V and J ends lost 6 bases and 5 bases respectively, with 13 bases between them. The CDR3 totals 13 residues. The germline V gene encodes CDR1 MNHEY and CDR2 SVGAGI. This CDR3 reads CASRSWGRETQYF. In DNA, the CDR3 is TGTGCCAGCAGATCTTGGGGGCGGGAGACCCAGTACTTC.

The chain joins TRBV6-5 to TRBJ1-1; D unclear. V shed 0 bases and J shed 3 bases, with 5 bases lying between them. The CDR3 has 13 amino acids. Per the germline V gene, CDR1 is MNHEY and CDR2 is SVGAGI. The chain's CDR3 is CASSYSIHTEAFF. Written as DNA, the CDR3 is TGTGCCAGCAGTTACTCGATACACACTGAAGCTTTCTTT.

This sequence joins TRBV19 and TRBJ2-1; perhaps TRBD2 as D (6 bases). The V gene's germline CDR1 is LNHDA and CDR2 SQIVND (reference sequence). Trimming stripped 11 bases from V and 8 bases from J, with 13 bases between. This CDR3 has 11 amino acids. The chain's CDR3 is CAGGNGDEQFF. The CDR3 coding sequence is TGTGCCGGGGGGAATGGGGATGAGCAGTTCTTC.

The CDR3 region is CASSSRTDLNTEAFF. For the CDR3, the DNA is TGTGCCAGCAGCTCCCGGACAGACCTGAACACTGAAGCTTTCTTT. The chain uses TRBV7-9 and TRBJ1-1; TRBD1 might be the D (6 bases). Germline assignment: CDR1 SEHNR and CDR2 FQNEAQ (reference sequence). The CDR3 has 15 amino acids. V lost 4 bases to trimming and J lost 0 bases, with 12 bases between them.

The CDR3 coding sequence is TGTGCCTCTTGGGGTTACAATGAGCAGTTCTTC. Encoded protein: CASWGYNEQFF. J is TRBJ2-1 and V is TRBV30, with D hard to call. This CDR3 comprises 11 residues. CDR1 is GTSNPN, CDR2 SVGIG, per germline (reference sequence). Between the trimmed V and J ends, which lost 7 bases and 4 bases, there was a span of 8 bases.